This T cell receptor (beta chain) was recorded in a study of cytomegalovirus exposure and HLA in healthy donors. 13 Jbeta primers and 60 Vbeta primers were used for the PCR. Assay: immunoSEQ multiplex PCR; the TCRdb copy retains only in-frame clones and omits some. The sample contains around 110,000 clones, about 86% of which appear only once. V was shortened by 4 bases and J by 5 bases, with 15 bases between the two germline ends. The CDR3 sequence is 14 residues long. The germline V gene encodes CDR1 SGDLS and CDR2 YYNGEE. The TCR was taken from a young woman in good health and CMV-seronegative. Sequencing was carried out using PBMCs. This chain connects TRBV9 to TRBJ1-1, with TRBD1 as a possible D gene (6 bases). The chain's CDR3 is CASSSGGGETEAFF. DNA of the CDR3: TGTGCCAGCAGCTCCGGAGGGGGGGAGACTGAAGCTTTCTTT. Full variable domain (remainder filled in from reference TRBV9 and TRBJ1-1): DSGVTQTPKHLITATGQRVTLRCSPRSGDLSVYWYQQSLDQGLQFLIQYYNGEERAKGNILERFSAQQFPDLHSELNLSSLELGDSALYFCASSSGGGETEAFFGQGTRLTVV.